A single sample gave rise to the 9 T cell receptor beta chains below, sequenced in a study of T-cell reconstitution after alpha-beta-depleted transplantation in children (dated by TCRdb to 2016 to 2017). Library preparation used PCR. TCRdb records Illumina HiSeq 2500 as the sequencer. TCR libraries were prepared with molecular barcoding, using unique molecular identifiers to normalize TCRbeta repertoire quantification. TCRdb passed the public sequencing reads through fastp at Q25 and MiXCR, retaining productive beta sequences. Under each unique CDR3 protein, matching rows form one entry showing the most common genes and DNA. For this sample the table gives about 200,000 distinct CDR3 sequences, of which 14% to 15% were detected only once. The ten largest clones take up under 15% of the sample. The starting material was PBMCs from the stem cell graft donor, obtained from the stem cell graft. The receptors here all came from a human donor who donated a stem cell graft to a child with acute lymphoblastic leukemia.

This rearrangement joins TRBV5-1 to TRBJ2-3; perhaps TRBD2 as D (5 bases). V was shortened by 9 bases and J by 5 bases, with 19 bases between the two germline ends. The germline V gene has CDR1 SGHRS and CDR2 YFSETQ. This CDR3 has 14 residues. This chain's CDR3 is CANPRGPGGDTQYF. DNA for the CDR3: TGCGCCAACCCCAGAGGGCCCGGAGGAGATACGCAGTATTTT.

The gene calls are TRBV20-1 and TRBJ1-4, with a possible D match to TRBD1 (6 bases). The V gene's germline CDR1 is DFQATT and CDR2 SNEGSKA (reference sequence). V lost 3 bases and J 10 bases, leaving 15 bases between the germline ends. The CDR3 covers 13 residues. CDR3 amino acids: CSARTGGGRKLFF. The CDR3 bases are TGCAGTGCTAGGACGGGGGGGGGCCGAAAACTGTTTTTT.

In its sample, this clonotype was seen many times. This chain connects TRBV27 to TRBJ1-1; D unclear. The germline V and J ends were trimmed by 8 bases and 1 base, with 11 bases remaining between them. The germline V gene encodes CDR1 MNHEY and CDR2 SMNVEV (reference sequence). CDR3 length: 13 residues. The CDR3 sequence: CASARPQNTEAFF. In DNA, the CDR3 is TGTGCCAGCGCCAGGCCCCAGAACACTGAAGCTTTCTTT.

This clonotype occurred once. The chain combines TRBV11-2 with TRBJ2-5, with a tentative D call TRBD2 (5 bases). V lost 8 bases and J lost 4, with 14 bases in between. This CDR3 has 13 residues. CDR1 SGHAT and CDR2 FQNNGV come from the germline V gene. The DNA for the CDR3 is TGTGCCAGCGCCCTGGTGGCGGGAGAGACCCAGTACTTC. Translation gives CASALVAGETQYF. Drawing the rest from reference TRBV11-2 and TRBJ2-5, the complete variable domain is EAGVAQSPRYKIIEKRQSVAFWCNPISGHATLYWYQQILGQGPKLLIQFQNNGVVDDSQLPKDRFSAERLKGVDSTLKIQPAKLEDSAVYLCASALVAGETQYFGPGTRLLVL.

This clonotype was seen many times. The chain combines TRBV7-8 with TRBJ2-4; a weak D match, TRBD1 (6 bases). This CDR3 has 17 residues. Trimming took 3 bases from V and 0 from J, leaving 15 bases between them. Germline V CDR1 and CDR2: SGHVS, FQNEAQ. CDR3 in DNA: TGTGCCAGCAGCTTCGAGACAGGCGCCTTAGCCAAAAACATTCAGTACTTC. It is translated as CASSFETGALAKNIQYF.

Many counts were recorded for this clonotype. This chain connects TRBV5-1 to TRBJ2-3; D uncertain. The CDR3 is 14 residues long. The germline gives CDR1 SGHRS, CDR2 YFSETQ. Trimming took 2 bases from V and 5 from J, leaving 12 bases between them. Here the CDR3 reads CASSFGSLGDTQYF. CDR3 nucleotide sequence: TGCGCCAGCAGCTTTGGCAGTCTTGGAGATACGCAGTATTTT.

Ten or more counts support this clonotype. The CDR3 DNA is TGCGCCAGCAGCCAAGGGTCAAACTCTGGAAACACCATATATTTT. Protein: CASSQGSNSGNTIYF. The chain links TRBV5-1 to TRBJ1-3; D is undetermined. The V gene's germline CDR1 is SGHRS and CDR2 YFSETQ. CDR3 size: 15 residues. Trimming took 4 bases from V and 0 from J, leaving 11 bases between them.

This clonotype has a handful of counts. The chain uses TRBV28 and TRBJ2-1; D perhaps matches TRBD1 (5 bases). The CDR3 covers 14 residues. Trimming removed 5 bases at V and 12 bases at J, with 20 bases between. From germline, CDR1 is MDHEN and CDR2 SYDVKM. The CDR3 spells CASSPGGRTPGQFF. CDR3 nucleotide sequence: TGTGCCAGCAGTCCGGGTGGCAGGACACCTGGGCAGTTCTTC.

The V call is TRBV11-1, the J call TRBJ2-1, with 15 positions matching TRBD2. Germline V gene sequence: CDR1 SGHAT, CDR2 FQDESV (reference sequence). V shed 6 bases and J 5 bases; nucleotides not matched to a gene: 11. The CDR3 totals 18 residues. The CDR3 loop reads CASRIPGLAGGPHNEQFF. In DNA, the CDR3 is TGTGCCAGCAGGATTCCGGGACTAGCGGGAGGACCCCACAATGAGCAGTTCTTC.